The clone carrying this TCR beta chain was picked up one time. Antigen unknown. The table came from immunoSEQ multiplex PCR; TCRdb's copy has only in-frame clones and leaves some out. The data contain 120,000 to 150,000 clones, 90% to 95% of them singletons. The data were taken from a study of T cell responses to AZD1222 COVID-19 vaccine. Regarding the study as a whole: Vaccine-related CD4 TCRs covered spike, predominating at 160-218 and 743-854.

The CDR3 contains 17 residues. Germline assignment: CDR1 MNHEY and CDR2 SMNVEV (reference sequence). Between the trimmed V and J ends, which lost 3 bases and 0 bases, there was a span of 14 bases. Sequences were derived from peripheral blood, sampled 28 days after the second AZD1222 dose. V and J are TRBV27 and TRBJ1-4; D not certain. This sequence was found in an adult who received the AZD1222 COVID-19 vaccine. CDR3: CASSFRQTYATNEKLFF. The CDR3 coding sequence is TGTGCCAGCAGTTTTCGTCAGACGTATGCAACTAATGAAAAACTGTTTTTT.